Presented here are 12 T cell receptor beta chains from one specimen sequenced in a study of blood T cell repertoires in COVID-19. TCRdb's copy holds only in-frame clones and misses some; the assay was immunoSEQ multiplex PCR. The profile covers about 140,000 clones, with around nine tenths appearing a single time and more than 5% taken by the ten largest. What was sequenced was peripheral blood. The receptor source for this set is a human donor in a cohort sampled during active COVID-19.

J is TRBJ2-7 and V is TRBV2; 7 positions match TRBD2. The V gene's germline CDR1 is SNHLY and CDR2 FYNNEI. CDR3 length equals 16 residues. The V gene end was trimmed by 6 bases and the J gene end by 3 bases; junction bases not matched to a gene: 14. CDR3 nucleotides: TGTGCCAGCAGACCCTATCCGGGAGGCCTCGACTACGAGCAGTACTTC. Residues: CASRPYPGGLDYEQYF. The complete variable domain, with remaining parts taken from reference TRBV2 and TRBJ2-7, reads EPEVTQTPSHQVTQMGQEVILRCVPISNHLYFYWYRQILGQKVEFLVSFYNNEISEKSEIFDDQFSVERPDGSNFTLKIRSTKLEDSAMYFCASRPYPGGLDYEQYFGPGTRLTVT.

The chain is built from TRBV7-8 and TRBJ1-1; TRBD1 aligns across 8 bases. Losses at the gene ends were 1 base for V and 4 bases for J; bases not matched to a gene: 8. Per germline, CDR1 SGHVS and CDR2 FQNEAQ. This CDR3 region has 16 residues. CDR3 nucleotide sequence: TGTGCCAGCAGCTTAGGGGCAGGGGGCGCGGTCACTGAAGCTTTCTTT. It translates to CASSLGAGGAVTEAFF.

J is TRBJ2-1 and V is TRBV2; 8 positions agree with TRBD2. The CDR3 extends over 14 amino acids. V dropped 8 bases and J dropped 1; count of bases not matched to a gene: 4. Germline V gene lookup returns CDR1 SNHLY and CDR2 FYNNEI. The CDR3 region has the DNA TGTGCCAGCGTGGAGCGGGAGTCCTACAATGAGCAGTTCTTC. Translating it yields CASVERESYNEQFF.

This clone was picked up a small number of times. This sequence joins TRBV14 and TRBJ2-7; 7 bases align to TRBD1. V lost 1 base, J lost 2 bases, and 8 bases stayed unmatched. The CDR3 runs to 16 residues. Germline CDR1 SGHDN, CDR2 FVKESK. In DNA form, the CDR3 reads TGTGCCAGCAGCCAAGTGGGGTCAGGGGGTGCCTACGAGCAGTACTTC. Encoded protein: CASSQVGSGGAYEQYF.

The V gene is TRBV5-1, the J gene TRBJ2-2; perhaps TRBD2 as D (6 bases). CDR3 length: 15 residues. The ends were cut back, 5 bases at V and 0 bases at J, with 11 bases in the middle. From germline, CDR1 is SGHRS and CDR2 YFSETQ. The CDR3 loop is CASRAGTSNTGELFF. CDR3 nucleotide sequence: TGCGCCAGCAGGGCGGGAACGTCGAACACCGGGGAGCTGTTTTTT.

The chain couples TRBV19 to TRBJ1-5; the match to TRBD1 covers 7 bases. This CDR3 is built from 17 residues. Germline CDR1 and CDR2: LNHDA and SQIVND (reference sequence). V was clipped by 1 base and J by 4 bases; unmatched bases: 10. CDR3 loop: CASSIGGRRGRNQPQHF. The DNA for the CDR3 is TGTGCCAGTAGTATAGGGGGTCGGAGGGGGCGAAATCAGCCCCAGCATTTT.

V is TRBV5-8 and J is TRBJ2-7; perhaps TRBD1 as D (5 bases). Deletions cut 1 base from V and 3 bases from J, with 11 bases between. Per germline, CDR1 SGHTS and CDR2 YDEGEE. CDR3 length: 14 amino acids. CDR3 protein: CASSLMQGYYEQYF. The CDR3 region has the DNA TGTGCCAGCAGCTTGATGCAGGGTTACTACGAGCAGTACTTC.

The gene calls are TRBV30 and TRBJ2-1; weak D call: TRBD2 (5 bases). CDR3 length equals 14 residues. Deletions cut 7 bases from V and 5 bases from J, with 18 bases between. CDR1 and CDR2 from the germline V gene are GTSNPN and SVGIG (reference sequence). The CDR3 protein is CASFRMASHNEQFF. The CDR3 coding sequence is TGTGCCTCCTTCAGAATGGCTAGCCACAATGAGCAGTTCTTC.

V is TRBV12-5 and J is TRBJ1-2; 7 bases are shared with TRBD1. Germline CDR1 reads LGHNT; CDR2 reads FRNRAP. The CDR3 is 15 amino acids. V lost 0 bases and J lost 6; bases outside the gene matches: 7. The CDR3 region is CASGLVPDRADGYTF. For the CDR3, the DNA is TGTGCTAGTGGTTTGGTCCCCGACAGGGCCGATGGCTACACCTTC.

This rearrangement joins TRBV6-5 to TRBJ1-5; no clear D gene. The CDR3 totals 14 residues. V lost 8 bases to trimming and J lost 3 bases, with 14 bases between them. CDR1 and CDR2 (germline): MNHEY, SVGAGI. CDR3 amino acids: CASAPGVANQPQHF. The CDR3 bases are TGTGCCAGCGCCCCCGGGGTTGCCAATCAGCCCCAGCATTTT.

J is TRBJ2-5 and V is TRBV6-1, with D possibly matching TRBD2 (7 bases). CDR3 length: 16 amino acids. CDR1 and CDR2 (germline): MNHNS, SASEGT. The V and J ends lost 1 base and 4 bases respectively, with 16 bases between them. CDR3: CASSEGFGGRGETQYF. CDR3 nucleotides: TGTGCCAGCAGTGAAGGGTTCGGGGGGCGGGGAGAGACCCAGTACTTC.

This chain uses TRBV29-1 with TRBJ2-2; a possible D gene is TRBD1 (6 bases). The germline V gene encodes CDR1 SQVTM and CDR2 ANQGSEA. V was shortened by 3 bases and J by 4 bases, with 9 bases between the two germline ends. The CDR3 runs to 13 residues. The CDR3 here is CSVDGQSTGELFF. CDR3 sequence (DNA): TGCAGCGTTGATGGACAGAGCACCGGGGAGCTGTTTTTT.